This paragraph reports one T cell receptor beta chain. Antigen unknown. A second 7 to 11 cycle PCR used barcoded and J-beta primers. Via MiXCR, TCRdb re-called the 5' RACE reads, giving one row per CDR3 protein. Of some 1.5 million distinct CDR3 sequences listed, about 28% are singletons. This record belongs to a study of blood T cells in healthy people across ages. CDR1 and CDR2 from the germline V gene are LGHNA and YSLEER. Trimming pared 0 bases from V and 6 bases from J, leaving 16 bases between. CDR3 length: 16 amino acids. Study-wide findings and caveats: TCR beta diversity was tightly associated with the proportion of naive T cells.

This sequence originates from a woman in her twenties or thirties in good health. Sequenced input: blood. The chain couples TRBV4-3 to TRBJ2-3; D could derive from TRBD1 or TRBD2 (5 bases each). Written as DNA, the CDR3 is TGCGCCAGCAGCCAAGATCTGGGGGTGGAGACGGATACGCAGTATTTT. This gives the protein CASSQDLGVETDTQYF.